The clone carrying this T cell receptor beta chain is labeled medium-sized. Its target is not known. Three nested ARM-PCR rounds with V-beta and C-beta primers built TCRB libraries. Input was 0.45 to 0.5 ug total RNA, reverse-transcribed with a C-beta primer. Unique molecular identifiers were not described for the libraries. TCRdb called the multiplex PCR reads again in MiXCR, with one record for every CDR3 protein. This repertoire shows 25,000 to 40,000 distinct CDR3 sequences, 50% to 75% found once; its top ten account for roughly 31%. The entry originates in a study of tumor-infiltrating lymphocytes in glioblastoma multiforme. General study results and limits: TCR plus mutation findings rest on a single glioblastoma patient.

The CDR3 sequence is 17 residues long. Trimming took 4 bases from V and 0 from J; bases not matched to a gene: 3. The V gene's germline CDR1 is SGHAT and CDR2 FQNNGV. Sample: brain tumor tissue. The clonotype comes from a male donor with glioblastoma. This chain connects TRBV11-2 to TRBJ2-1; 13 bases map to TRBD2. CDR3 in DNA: TGTGCCAGCAGCTCTAGGACTAGCGGGAGCTCCTACAATGAGCAGTTCTTC. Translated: CASSSRTSGSSYNEQFF.